These T cell receptor beta chains were read from a single sample in a study of T cell responses to AZD1222 COVID-19 vaccine. TCRdb's table, derived via immunoSEQ multiplex PCR, lists solely in-frame clones and lacks some. The sample yields 150,000 to 200,000 clones, 75% to 90% seen once. Sequencing was performed on peripheral blood, taken on day 0 of AZD1222 vaccination. The source is an adult in good health. CDR3s leave out the opening cysteine and the closing phenylalanine or tryptophan. The order of the fields is J gene, V gene, CDR3 length, CDR3 protein.

J: TRBJ2-3; V: TRBV5-1; length: 11; CDR3: ASGSGSADTQY
J: TRBJ2-5; V: TRBV30; length: 12; CDR3: AWSRGTGEETQY
J: TRBJ1-2; V: TRBV19; length: 10; CDR3: ASRGDSGGYT
J: TRBJ1-1; V: TRBV18; length: 12; CDR3: ASSPQDRDLEAF
J: TRBJ1-3; V: TRBV11-3; length: 13; CDR3: ASSLGGSSGNTIY
J: TRBJ2-3; V: TRBV29-1; length: 12; CDR3: SLGTSGPADTQY
J: TRBJ2-7; V: TRBV28; length: 13; CDR3: ASTVAGTGGYEQY
J: TRBJ2-7; V: TRBV28; length: 11; CDR3: ASSSGGAAEQY
J: TRBJ1-2; V: TRBV29-1; length: 12; CDR3: SVHTGGGGTDYT
J: TRBJ2-7; V: TRBV6-5; length: 13; CDR3: ASSYLIAGVYEQY
J: TRBJ1-2; V: TRBV30; length: 11; CDR3: AWSVSGNYGYT
J: TRBJ2-3; V: TRBV28; length: 14; CDR3: ASSSPGLAGEDTQY
J: TRBJ2-5; V: TRBV28; length: 12; CDR3: ASSRGGRTETQY
J: TRBJ1-2; V: TRBV6-4; length: 10; CDR3: ASSDRGSGYT
J: TRBJ1-5; V: TRBV6-5; length: 13; CDR3: ASSPTGTGGQPQH
J: TRBJ2-3; V: TRBV10-2; length: 15; CDR3: ASSELRLAGGQDTQY
J: TRBJ1-3; V: TRBV5-5; length: 12; CDR3: ASSLSTSGNTIY
J: TRBJ1-2; V: TRBV28; length: 13; CDR3: ASSLPSQGAAGYT
J: TRBJ2-3; V: TRBV15; length: 10; CDR3: ATSLGPDTQY
J: TRBJ2-1; V: TRBV7-2; length: 14; CDR3: ASSSLRLAARTEQF
J: TRBJ1-3; V: TRBV7-2; length: 12; CDR3: ASSPGGSGNTIY
J: TRBJ1-5; V: TRBV5-5; length: 14; CDR3: ASSLGPGTDNQPQH
J: TRBJ2-2; V: TRBV14; length: 14; CDR3: ASSQSGAANTGELF
J: TRBJ1-6; V: TRBV28; length: 12; CDR3: ASSLAGVNSPLH
J: TRBJ1-5; V: TRBV19; length: 13; CDR3: ASSYLTGGNQPQH
J: TRBJ2-5; V: TRBV30; length: 13; CDR3: AVTSGRGVKETQY
J: TRBJ1-4; V: TRBV7-9; length: 12; CDR3: ASRPKGLYEKLF
J: TRBJ2-1; V: TRBV5-5; length: 13; CDR3: ASSLEPRDSNEQF
J: TRBJ2-2; V: TRBV3-1/TRBV3-2; length: 13; CDR3: ASRGTTRSAGELF
J: TRBJ1-3; V: TRBV6-5; length: 11; CDR3: ASSQNEGNTIY
J: TRBJ1-2; V: TRBV19; length: 12; CDR3: ASWTTGAGYGYT
J: TRBJ1-4; V: TRBV11-2; length: 16; CDR3: ASSSPLYTGTGDAKLF
J: TRBJ2-2; V: TRBV5-1; length: 11; CDR3: ASTWEVPGELF
J: TRBJ1-2; V: TRBV4-2; length: 13; CDR3: ASSRPGGANYGYT
J: TRBJ2-6; V: TRBV5-6; length: 16; CDR3: ASSLGDRGLTGANVLT
J: TRBJ2-2; V: TRBV11-3; length: 11; CDR3: ASSPGDTGELF
J: TRBJ2-5; V: TRBV6-2/TRBV6-3; length: 13; CDR3: ASSYSQGAQETQY
J: TRBJ2-6; V: TRBV5-1; length: 15; CDR3: ASSLESQGTGANVLT
J: TRBJ2-1; V: TRBV27; length: 14; CDR3: ASSLYRGGPHNEQF
J: TRBJ2-3; V: TRBV2; length: 12; CDR3: ASSGLAGADTQY
J: TRBJ2-1; V: TRBV11-2; length: 12; CDR3: ASSLGTGGNEQF
J: TRBJ2-5; V: TRBV6-2/TRBV6-3; length: 13; CDR3: ASSYGASGWETQY
J: TRBJ1-4; V: TRBV7-9; length: 14; CDR3: ASSPTKGGGNEKLF
J: TRBJ1-4; V: TRBV28; length: 12; CDR3: ASSPPGRLEKLF
J: TRBJ2-3; V: TRBV6-2/TRBV6-3; length: 11; CDR3: ASGLGGTDTQY
J: TRBJ1-2; V: TRBV23-1; length: 11; CDR3: ASSQETGYGYT
J: TRBJ2-2; V: TRBV28; length: 14; CDR3: ASSEGGQGGTGELF
J: TRBJ2-1; V: TRBV3-1/TRBV3-2; length: 14; CDR3: ASSQLGGRANNEQF
J: TRBJ2-7; V: TRBV30; length: 11; CDR3: AWSVTPGDEQY
J: TRBJ2-5; V: TRBV29-1; length: 11; CDR3: SSRAGAQETQY
J: TRBJ1-4; V: TRBV6-6; length: 11; CDR3: ASSYWTNEKLF
J: TRBJ2-7; V: TRBV18; length: 10; CDR3: ASSPLGYEQY
J: TRBJ1-2; V: TRBV28; length: 12; CDR3: ASSLTASNYGYT
J: TRBJ1-2; V: TRBV5-6; length: 12; CDR3: ASSRQGEAYGYT
J: TRBJ1-5; V: TRBV9; length: 11; CDR3: ASSVSQGQPQH
J: TRBJ2-7; V: TRBV11-1; length: 13; CDR3: ASSLERGSSYEQY
J: TRBJ2-1; V: TRBV5-1; length: 11; CDR3: ASSPSLADEQF